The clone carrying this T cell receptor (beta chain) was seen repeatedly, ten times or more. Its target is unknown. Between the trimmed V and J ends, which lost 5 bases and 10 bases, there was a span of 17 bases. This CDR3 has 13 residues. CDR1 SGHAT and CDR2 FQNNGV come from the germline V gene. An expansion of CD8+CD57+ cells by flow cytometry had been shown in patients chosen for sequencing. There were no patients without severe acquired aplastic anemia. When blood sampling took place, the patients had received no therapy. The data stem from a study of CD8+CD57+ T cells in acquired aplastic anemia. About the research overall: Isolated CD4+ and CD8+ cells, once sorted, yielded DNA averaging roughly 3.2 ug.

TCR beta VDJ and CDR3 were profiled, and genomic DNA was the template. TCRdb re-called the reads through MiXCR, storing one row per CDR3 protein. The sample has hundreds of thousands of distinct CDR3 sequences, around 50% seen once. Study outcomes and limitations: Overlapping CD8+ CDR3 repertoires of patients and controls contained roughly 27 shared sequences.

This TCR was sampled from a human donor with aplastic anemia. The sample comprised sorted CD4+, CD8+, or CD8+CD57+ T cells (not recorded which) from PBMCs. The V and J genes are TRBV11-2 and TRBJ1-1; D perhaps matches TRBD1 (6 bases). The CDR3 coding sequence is TGTGCCAGCAGCGGGAACAGGGTAATGGGAGCTTTCTTT. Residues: CASSGNRVMGAFF.